A selection of T cell receptor beta chains follows, all from one sample in a study of blood T cell repertoires in COVID-19. TCRdb keeps only in-frame clones here, not all; method: immunoSEQ multiplex PCR. The table has fewer than 300,000 clones, 85% seen once. The sequenced material came from peripheral blood. Source of these receptors: a human donor in a cohort sampled during active COVID-19. Each CDR3 is given with its conserved first and last residue. D genes are given only for firm matches. A clone size is listed for some rows: how often the clone was seen (once, few, many), or a class if it is expanded.

TGTGCCAGCAGCCCGAGGACCGGGGGGGATACGCAGTATTTT	CASSPRTGGDTQYF	TRBJ2-3	TRBV7-9	TRBD2	.
TGTGCCAGCAGCCAAGGCCGAATGCCTAGAGAGACCCAGTACTTC	CASSQGRMPRETQYF	TRBJ2-5	TRBV3-1/TRBV3-2	.	.
TGTGCCAGCAGCTTTGCGGTAGATACGCAGTATTTT	CASSFAVDTQYF	TRBJ2-3	TRBV7-9	.	once
TGTGCCAGCAGTTACCCCCCTCTAGCGGGAAGCACAGATACGCAGTATTTT	CASSYPPLAGSTDTQYF	TRBJ2-3	TRBV27	TRBD2	.
TGTGCCAGCAGTTCACAGGGGGGGGACACTGAAGCTTTCTTT	CASSSQGGDTEAFF	TRBJ1-1	TRBV28	TRBD1	many
TGTGCCATCAGTGAGCTCGGGGGGGCGACTGAAGCTTTCTTT	CAISELGGATEAFF	TRBJ1-1	TRBV10-3	.	.
TGTGCCACCAGTGACACAGGGGATTTAAACACCATATATTTT	CATSDTGDLNTIYF	TRBJ1-3	TRBV24-1	TRBD1	.
TGTGCCACTATGATGAAAGATCACGAGCAGTTCTTC	CATMMKDHEQFF	TRBJ2-1	TRBV6-5	.	once
TGTGCCAGCAGCGTCGGACAGGGCTCCTACAATGAGCAGTTCTTC	CASSVGQGSYNEQFF	TRBJ2-1	TRBV9	TRBD1	.
TGCGCCAGCAGCCACCCGGGGAAGACCAAAAACATCTATAATTCACCCCTCCACTTT	CASSHPGKTKNIYNSPLHF	TRBJ1-6	TRBV4-1	.	.
TGTGCCTGGAGTCGCGTGGACTTGTTGTACTTC	CAWSRVDLLYF	TRBJ2-4	TRBV30	.	.
TGCAGTGCTAGTAACTCCGGGGCCAACGTCCTGACTTTC	CSASNSGANVLTF	TRBJ2-6	TRBV20-1	.	once
TGTGCCAGCAGCCAACGAAGCGGCCTAGGAGATACGCAGTATTTT	CASSQRSGLGDTQYF	TRBJ2-3	TRBV3-1/TRBV3-2	.	.
TGTGCCACCTTCGGGGGGACCGCCTACGAGCAGTACTTC	CATFGGTAYEQYF	TRBJ2-7	TRBV6-5	TRBD2	.
TGTGCCAGCAGCCCCCTAAGCGGCTACGAGCAGTACTTC	CASSPLSGYEQYF	TRBJ2-7	TRBV3-1/TRBV3-2	.	.
TGTGCCAGCAGCTTAGAGGGGGGGACCTCCCCGTGGCAAGAGACCCAGTACTTC	CASSLEGGTSPWQETQYF	TRBJ2-5	TRBV7-9	.	.
TGTGCCAGCAGTTATCTAGTAGCGGGACGTCCCGGGGAGCTGTTTTTT	CASSYLVAGRPGELFF	TRBJ2-2	TRBV6-5	TRBD2	few
TGTGCCAGCACCCGGGACTACACAGATACGCAGTATTTT	CASTRDYTDTQYF	TRBJ2-3	TRBV6-5	TRBD2	.
TGTGCCAGCAGTTACGAAGGGACAGCCTACGAGCAGTACTTC	CASSYEGTAYEQYF	TRBJ2-7	TRBV6-5	TRBD1	.
TGTGCCAGCTCACCACACAGGGAGAACACTGAAGCTTTCTTT	CASSPHRENTEAFF	TRBJ1-1	TRBV18	.	.
TGTGCCAGCAGTCGCGGCTCGGGAGGCCACAATGAGCAGTTCTTC	CASSRGSGGHNEQFF	TRBJ2-1	TRBV6-5	TRBD2	.
TGCGCCAGCAGGGTAGCGGCACATTCCTCCTACAATGAGCAGTTCTTC	CASRVAAHSSYNEQFF	TRBJ2-1	TRBV5-1	.	few
TGTGCCAGCTCACCGCGGGACTCGGGAGGCTACACCTTC	CASSPRDSGGYTF	TRBJ1-2	TRBV18	.	.
TGTGCCAGCAGTTACGATGGGATTGATAGTGTGGGAGTGAACACCGGGGAGCTGTTTTTT	CASSYDGIDSVGVNTGELFF	TRBJ2-2	TRBV6-2/TRBV6-3	.	.
TGTGCCAGCAGCTCGAGGAACTCCTATAATTCACCCCTCCACTTT	CASSSRNSYNSPLHF	TRBJ1-6	TRBV5-5	.	.
TGCGCCAGCAGCTTGGTCAGCGGATCTAGCACAGATACGCAGTATTTT	CASSLVSGSSTDTQYF	TRBJ2-3	TRBV5-1	.	.
TGTGCCAGCAGTGATTTACCGGGAGCGGACACCGGGGAGCTGTTTTTT	CASSDLPGADTGELFF	TRBJ2-2	TRBV25-1	.	.
TGCGCCAGCAGCCTTAGACTAGCGGAGTCCTACAATGAGCAGTTCTTC	CASSLRLAESYNEQFF	TRBJ2-1	TRBV4-1	TRBD2	.
TGTGCCAGCAAGCCCCCCGGGACAGGGGTGTACGAGCAGTACTTC	CASKPPGTGVYEQYF	TRBJ2-7	TRBV28	TRBD1	.
TGTGCCAGCAGACGAACTAGCGGAAGTACAGGAGAGCAGTTCTTC	CASRRTSGSTGEQFF	TRBJ2-1	TRBV9	TRBD2	.
TGTGCCGTCAGGGACAGGGAGCCCACTGAAGCTTTCTTT	CAVRDREPTEAFF	TRBJ1-1	TRBV10-3	TRBD1	.
TGTGCCAGCCCAGGACAGACAGCAAATGAGCAGTTCTTC	CASPGQTANEQFF	TRBJ2-1	TRBV2	.	few
TGCGCCAGCAGCTTGGGGGACAGATCTGAAGCTTTCTTT	CASSLGDRSEAFF	TRBJ1-1	TRBV5-1	TRBD1	once
TGTGCCAGCAGCCTCAGGACAGGGAGAGGCACCGGGGAGCTGTTTTTT	CASSLRTGRGTGELFF	TRBJ2-2	TRBV3-1/TRBV3-2	TRBD1	few
TGTGCCAGCAGCCTCGGACAGGGTGGCGAGCAGTACTTC	CASSLGQGGEQYF	TRBJ2-7	TRBV9	TRBD1	.
TGTGCCAGCAGTGAACGTGGAAACACCATATATTTT	CASSERGNTIYF	TRBJ1-3	TRBV2	.	.
TGTGCCAGCAGGGTTCTTGGGACTAGCGGTTACAATGAGCAGTTCTTC	CASRVLGTSGYNEQFF	TRBJ2-1	TRBV27	TRBD2	.
TGCAGCGTTGCAGGGACTAGCGGGAGCCTAGCACCCTACAATGAGCAGTTCTTC	CSVAGTSGSLAPYNEQFF	TRBJ2-1	TRBV29-1	TRBD2	.
TGTGCCAGCAGTCGGAGGGGACGGTTCTATGGCTACACCTTC	CASSRRGRFYGYTF	TRBJ1-2	TRBV3-1/TRBV3-2	.	.
TGTGCCAGCAGTCCTAGCCCCACGACAGATACGCAGTATTTT	CASSPSPTTDTQYF	TRBJ2-3	TRBV7-7	.	.
TGTGCCAGCAGTCAAACAGGTTTCAATCAGCCCCAGCATTTT	CASSQTGFNQPQHF	TRBJ1-5	TRBV25-1	.	once
TGTGCCAGCATGGTAGTGGGGTCGGAGGGGCAGTACTTC	CASMVVGSEGQYF	TRBJ2-7	TRBV6-5	.	.
TGTGCCAGCAGCCGCGCCCAAGTAAGGGGCAATGAGCAGTTCTTC	CASSRAQVRGNEQFF	TRBJ2-1	TRBV7-2	.	.
TGTGCCAGCAGGTTGACTAGCGGGAGGTACGAGCAGTACTTC	CASRLTSGRYEQYF	TRBJ2-7	TRBV5-6	TRBD2	.
TGTGCCAGCTCACCATACGAACCGGGGTCCATCACTGAAGCTTTCTTT	CASSPYEPGSITEAFF	TRBJ1-1	TRBV18	.	.
TGTGCCAGCAGCCCTTCTTTGGCCAATTCACCCCTCCACTTT	CASSPSLANSPLHF	TRBJ1-6	TRBV7-8	.	.